The rows below give T cell receptor beta chains drawn from one sample of a study of T cell repertoires in cytomegalovirus infection. The antigens of these receptors remain unknown. MiXCR, applied by TCRdb to the reads, yields one record per CDR3 protein. In the table there are roughly 170,000 distinct CDR3 sequences, about a fifth of which are singletons. The input for sequencing was CD8+ T cells from cultured PBMCs, taken from culture after CMV antigen stimulation. The receptors originated from a human donor in good health (CMV status not recorded). Some clones in this sample may be carry-over from other donors' samples. Both conserved end residues are part of each CDR3. The D gene is left open where the match is weak. Clone size appears in some rows only: once, few, many, or a class for an expanded clone.

v_call,d_call,clone_size,j_call,cdr3_aa,cdr3_nt
TRBV7-9,TRBD1,NA,TRBJ2-7,CASSQDRGREQYF,TGTGCCAGCAGCCAGGACAGGGGACGCGAGCAGTACTTC
TRBV12-3/TRBV12-4,TRBD2,few,TRBJ2-7,CASRRGDEQYF,TGTGCCAGCCGACGGGGGGACGAGCAGTACTTC
TRBV9,TRBD2,NA,TRBJ2-7,CASSVGQAGGEQYF,TGTGCCAGCAGCGTAGGACAGGCGGGAGGCGAGCAGTACTTC
TRBV7-2,NA,NA,TRBJ1-2,CASSLEAPATSNYGYTF,TGTGCCAGCAGCTTAGAAGCTCCCGCCACCTCTAACTATGGCTACACCTTC
TRBV4-3,NA,few,TRBJ1-2,CASSQGAHFPYTF,TGCGCCAGCAGCCAAGGTGCACACTTCCCCTACACCTTC
TRBV6-8,TRBD2,NA,TRBJ2-5,CASSSSGGQQETQYF,TGTGCCAGCAGCTCTTCGGGGGGTCAGCAAGAGACCCAGTACTTC
TRBV9,NA,NA,TRBJ1-5,CASSGVAESNQPQHF,TGTGCCAGCAGCGGGGTAGCAGAAAGCAATCAGCCCCAGCATTTT
TRBV4-2,TRBD1,few,TRBJ1-6,CASSQDLGQGYTPLHF,TGTGCCAGCAGCCAAGATCTAGGACAGGGGTATACACCCCTCCACTTT
TRBV9,NA,few,TRBJ1-1,CASRDTLNTEAFF,TGTGCCAGCAGGGATACACTGAACACTGAAGCTTTCTTT
TRBV7-3,NA,few,TRBJ1-3,CASSLGPAPENTIYF,TGTGCCAGCAGCCTGGGACCTGCCCCGGAGAACACCATATATTTT
TRBV7-6,NA,NA,TRBJ2-1,CASSPRPLVGEQFF,TGTGCCAGCAGCCCCCGGCCCTTAGTGGGTGAGCAGTTCTTC
TRBV28,NA,NA,TRBJ2-7,CASHSLLGSQRDYEQYF,TGTGCCAGCCACAGTTTACTCGGATCTCAAAGGGACTACGAGCAGTACTTC
TRBV6-1,NA,few,TRBJ1-1,CASSEMRNTEAFF,TGTGCCAGCAGTGAGATGAGGAACACTGAAGCTTTCTTT
TRBV9,NA,NA,TRBJ1-2,CASSGQPYGYTF,TGTGCCAGCAGCGGACAGCCTTATGGCTACACCTTC
TRBV2,NA,NA,TRBJ1-1,CASSEALGRMNTEAFF,TGTGCCAGCAGTGAGGCCCTGGGACGGATGAACACTGAAGCTTTCTTT
TRBV2,TRBD2,NA,TRBJ2-1,CAITPGLAGTYNEQFF,TGTGCCATCACACCGGGACTAGCGGGGACCTACAATGAGCAGTTCTTC
TRBV7-2,NA,few,TRBJ2-2,CASRSVLRPANTGELFF,TGTGCCAGCAGAAGCGTCCTTCGGCCAGCGAACACCGGGGAGCTGTTTTTT
TRBV7-6,NA,few,TRBJ2-1,CASIKTVGGEQFF,TGTGCCAGCATCAAGACCGTCGGCGGTGAGCAGTTCTTC
TRBV4-1,NA,few,TRBJ1-5,CASSQDDYSNQPQHF,TGCGCCAGCAGCCAAGACGACTATAGCAATCAGCCCCAGCATTTT
TRBV7-8,NA,few,TRBJ2-7,CASSPPYKPKYEQYF,TGTGCCAGCAGCCCCCCTTACAAACCGAAATACGAGCAGTACTTC
TRBV4-2,TRBD1,NA,TRBJ2-2,CASSQPGQGGTGELFF,TGTGCCAGCAGCCAGCCGGGACAGGGAGGGACCGGGGAGCTGTTTTTT
TRBV7-8,NA,many,TRBJ1-5,CASSLAIFRAGVYQPQHF,TGTGCCAGCAGCTTAGCGATTTTCAGGGCAGGGGTTTATCAGCCCCAGCATTTT
TRBV20-1,NA,NA,TRBJ2-5,CSASDFGPQKIEVPQETQYF,TGCAGTGCTAGCGATTTCGGTCCGCAGAAGATTGAAGTTCCCCAAGAGACCCAGTACTTC
TRBV5-6,NA,many,TRBJ1-5,CASSFLGGQPQHF,TGTGCCAGCAGCTTCTTGGGAGGCCAGCCCCAGCATTTT
TRBV7-2,NA,NA,TRBJ1-5,CASSLGGGGDQPQHF,TGTGCCAGCAGCCTCGGGGGGGGAGGAGATCAGCCCCAGCATTTT
TRBV7-2,TRBD1,NA,TRBJ1-5,CASSLGQGYHDQPQHF,TGTGCCAGCAGCTTAGGACAGGGGTACCACGATCAGCCCCAGCATTTT
TRBV6-2/TRBV6-3,NA,few,TRBJ1-1,CASSYYRPEDTEAFF,TGTGCCAGCAGTTACTACAGACCCGAGGACACTGAAGCTTTCTTT
TRBV15,NA,many,TRBJ2-7,CATSRDRLGRSYEQYF,TGTGCCACCAGCAGAGACAGGTTGGGAAGAAGCTACGAGCAGTACTTC
TRBV7-8,NA,NA,TRBJ2-7,CASSLGFPYEQYF,TGTGCCAGCAGCTTAGGGTTCCCCTACGAGCAGTACTTC
TRBV9,TRBD2,NA,TRBJ2-7,CASSAGGADHEQYF,TGTGCCAGCAGCGCCGGGGGGGCGGACCACGAGCAGTACTTC
TRBV18,TRBD1,few,TRBJ1-5,CASSRDRGGGNQPQHF,TGTGCCAGCTCAAGGGACAGGGGAGGCGGCAATCAGCCCCAGCATTTT
TRBV7-9,NA,few,TRBJ1-2,CASSHGGVMNYGYTF,TGTGCCAGCAGCCACGGAGGGGTAATGAACTATGGCTACACCTTC
TRBV7-2,NA,few,TRBJ2-1,CASSLEYRGSRPYNEQFF,TGTGCCAGCAGCTTAGAGTATAGGGGATCTCGCCCCTACAATGAGCAGTTCTTC
TRBV27,NA,NA,TRBJ1-2,CASSTAPADGYTF,TGTGCCAGCAGTACGGCCCCCGCAGACGGCTACACCTTC
TRBV7-2,NA,many,TRBJ2-7,CASSLRDRGPYEQYF,TGTGCCAGCAGCTTACGGGATCGGGGACCCTACGAGCAGTACTTC
TRBV4-1,TRBD2,NA,TRBJ2-1,CASSSSLAGGLNEQFF,TGCGCCAGCAGCTCCAGTCTAGCGGGGGGGCTCAATGAGCAGTTCTTC
TRBV7-9,TRBD2,few,TRBJ2-7,CASSFASAGGPSAYEQYF,TGTGCCAGCAGCTTCGCCTCCGCGGGGGGGCCTAGTGCCTACGAGCAGTACTTC
TRBV7-8,NA,few,TRBJ2-7,CASRPTVDYEQYF,TGTGCCAGCAGGCCTACAGTAGACTACGAGCAGTACTTC
TRBV7-2,TRBD2,medium-sized,TRBJ2-3,CASSPDSGGASDTQYF,TGTGCCAGCAGCCCCGATAGCGGGGGGGCCTCAGATACGCAGTATTTT
TRBV7-9,NA,few,TRBJ1-1,CASSALLGGRNTEAFF,TGTGCCAGCAGCGCCCTGTTGGGGGGGCGGAATACTGAAGCTTTCTTT
TRBV6-2/TRBV6-3,TRBD2,few,TRBJ2-1,CASSYTSGGPQFF,TGTGCCAGCAGTTACACTAGCGGGGGCCCCCAGTTCTTC
TRBV11-2,NA,few,TRBJ2-7,CASSYSGSREQYF,TGTGCCAGCAGCTACTCCGGGTCCCGAGAGCAGTACTTC
TRBV7-9,NA,NA,TRBJ1-5,CASSDRDSNQPQHF,TGTGCCAGCAGCGACAGAGATAGCAATCAGCCCCAGCATTTT
TRBV13,NA,NA,TRBJ2-7,CASSLGTIREQYF,TGTGCCAGCAGCTTAGGTACAATCCGAGAGCAGTACTTC
TRBV6-2/TRBV6-3,NA,NA,TRBJ2-7,CASSRTSNEQYF,TGTGCCAGCAGCCGAACTAGCAACGAGCAGTACTTC
TRBV7-9,NA,NA,TRBJ2-1,CASSLAGSSIYNEQFF,TGTGCCAGCAGCTTAGCGGGCAGCTCGATTTACAATGAGCAGTTCTTC
TRBV4-1,NA,few,TRBJ1-1,CASSQGPLNTEAFF,TGCGCCAGCAGCCAAGGTCCCTTGAACACTGAAGCTTTCTTT
TRBV7-3,NA,NA,TRBJ1-1,CASSEFRSDGTEAFF,TGTGCCAGCAGCGAATTCAGATCGGACGGCACTGAAGCTTTCTTT
TRBV6-6,NA,NA,TRBJ2-7,CASSLHLTGGYEQYF,TGTGCCAGCAGCCTTCATCTGACCGGGGGCTACGAGCAGTACTTC
TRBV4-1,NA,NA,TRBJ2-6,CASSQIRVGRASGANVLTF,TGCGCCAGCAGCCAAATAAGGGTAGGAAGGGCCTCTGGGGCCAACGTCCTGACTTTC
TRBV4-3,NA,few,TRBJ2-7,CASSQDRTGARYEQYF,TGCGCCAGCAGCCAAGATCGGACTGGGGCGCGGTACGAGCAGTACTTC
TRBV4-1,NA,NA,TRBJ2-1,CASRTVRNEQFF,TGCGCCAGCCGGACAGTTCGGAATGAGCAGTTCTTC
TRBV7-8,TRBD1,few,TRBJ1-4,CASSPRGQDLGEKLFF,TGTGCCAGCAGCCCCAGGGGACAGGACCTGGGGGAAAAACTGTTTTTT
TRBV7-8,NA,NA,TRBJ2-7,CASSLGPGRNEQYF,TGTGCCAGCAGCCTAGGCCCAGGGCGGAACGAGCAGTACTTC
TRBV7-2,NA,few,TRBJ2-1,CASRGATYNEQFF,TGTGCCAGCAGGGGGGCTACCTACAATGAGCAGTTCTTC